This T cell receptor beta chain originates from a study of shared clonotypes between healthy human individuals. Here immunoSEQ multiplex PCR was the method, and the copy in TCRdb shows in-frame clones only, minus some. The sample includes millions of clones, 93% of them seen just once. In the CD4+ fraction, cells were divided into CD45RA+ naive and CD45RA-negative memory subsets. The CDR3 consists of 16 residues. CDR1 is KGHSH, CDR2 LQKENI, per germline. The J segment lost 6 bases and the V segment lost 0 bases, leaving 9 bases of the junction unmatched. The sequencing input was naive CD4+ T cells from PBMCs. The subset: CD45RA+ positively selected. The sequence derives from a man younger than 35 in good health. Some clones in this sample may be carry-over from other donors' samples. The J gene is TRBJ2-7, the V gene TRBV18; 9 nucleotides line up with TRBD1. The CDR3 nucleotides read TGTGCCAGCTCACCACCCGGACAGGGGATGAATGGCGAGCAGTACTTC. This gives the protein CASSPPGQGMNGEQYF.